This TCR beta chain was sequenced for a study of blood T cell repertoires in COVID-19 (dated by TCRdb to 2018 to 2020). With regard to the full study: Samples from collaborators originated in the United States, Italy and Spain and spanned both the acute and convalescent phases of COVID-19. The samples were drawn from the first 160 participants of the ongoing ImmuneRACE study and from 1,254 subjects provided by 6 global collaborators. The prospective study material was composed of cDNA or gDNA derived from T cells, B-cell-depleted T cells, or PBMCs. A freely available public database, intended as a resource for researchers studying the immune response to SARS-CoV-2, is where the repertoires were released. Nearly every sample came with metadata listing a de-identified subject ID, COVID-19 status, age in years and sex. Where HLA class I and class II types were available, the types were taken from metadata supplied by the sample provider, not from assay-based typing. Subjects who had been exposed to COVID-19, were actively infected with it, or had recovered from it provided the deeply sampled blood TCRbeta repertoires that made up the dataset. Study-level results and caveats: How much clinical and demographic metadata was included differed by source and by participant, and the metadata was provided uncurated.

TCRbeta CDR3 regions were amplified from genomic DNA by means of the immunoSEQ Assay, a bias-controlled multiplex PCR. Per the original workflow: Nucleated cell counts per sample were estimated from amplification of reference gene primers within the assay. To quantify the absolute abundance of each unique TCRbeta CDR3 rearrangement, sequence reads were collapsed and filtered. Productive Simpson clonality was computed per sample as the square root of Simpson's diversity index over productive rearrangements. TCRdb mirrors the immuneACCESS table, restricted to in-frame sequences. Some clones are absent from its copies; in checked studies, under half trace to an unresolved V gene, and the reason for the others is unknown. V, J and clone size are those of that table, while D and trimming were read from the DNA. The sample table lists 200,000 to 300,000 clones, 75% to 90% of them with a count of one. Together, the top ten hold about 3.4% of the sample.

In the germline V gene, CDR1 corresponds to KGHDR and CDR2 to SFDVKD. Between the V and J ends, shortened by 3 bases and 0 bases respectively, the junction contains 13 bases. The CDR3 covers 16 residues, taking in both the cysteine and the phenylalanine. CDR3 DNA is the only sequence kept; it has 48 bases, read in frame from the first base. Participants in the prospective study were enrolled through a virtual design, were aged roughly 18 to 90 years, and lived in approximately 24 United States geographic areas. To assign participants to cohorts, the prospective study relied on clinical history that participants themselves reported in a screening survey and a study questionnaire. Exposed participants had been in contact with someone with a PCR-confirmed or clinician-diagnosed COVID-19 case within 2 weeks of study entry. In the prospective study, whole blood, serum and a nasopharyngeal or oropharyngeal swab were collected from each participant by mobile phlebotomists. Additional blood draws and questionnaires over an approximately 2-month period could optionally be provided by prospective study participants. Before DNA extraction, blood samples from the prospective study were shipped at room temperature or frozen.

In the case of this clone: Its recognized antigen is unknown. Base qualities are not provided; no much larger clone lies one nucleotide away.

The TCR comes from a woman aged 40 to 50 who had been exposed to COVID-19. In this chain, TRBV24-1 is recombined with TRBJ2-5; TRBD2 is a possible D gene, resting on 6 matching bases. The specimen sequenced was PBMCs or T cells enriched from blood (not recorded which). The CDR3 region has the sequence CATSDGLAAYQETQYF. The sequence in DNA is TGTGCCACCAGTGATGGATTAGCGGCGTACCAAGAGACCCAGTACTTC.